What follows describes a single T cell receptor (beta chain). Its antigen remains unidentified. No base-level quality is on record; no much larger clone is a single base apart. The data are from a study of control samples from healthy donors and cancer patients (dated by TCRdb to between 2020 and 2021). V loses 5 bases, J loses 0 bases, and the germline ends lie 10 bases apart. CDR1 and CDR2, looked up from the germline V gene, are KGHSH and LQKENI. The CDR3 has 14 amino acids, counting the end cysteine and phenylalanine. Left in the record is the CDR3 DNA by itself, 42 bases read in frame from the first base. Libraries were prepared through the immunoSEQ multiplex PCR assay. TCRdb obtained this table from immuneACCESS and retained in-frame rearrangements with V and J assigned. These tables miss some clones; where compared with another copy, unresolved V genes account for less than half of the shortfall, and the remainder is unexplained. This sample has roughly 120,000 clones in its table, and 85% to 90% of those were observed once. Roughly 3.5% of the sample is in the top ten clones.

The clonotype originates from a woman aged 60-75 years with lung cancer. This receptor chain uses TRBV18 and TRBJ1-1, with the D gene too uncertain to name. Sample: PBMCs. The CDR3 in this case is CASSSETVNTEAFF. The nucleotide sequence is TGTGCCAGCTCAAGTGAGACGGTGAACACTGAAGCTTTCTTT.